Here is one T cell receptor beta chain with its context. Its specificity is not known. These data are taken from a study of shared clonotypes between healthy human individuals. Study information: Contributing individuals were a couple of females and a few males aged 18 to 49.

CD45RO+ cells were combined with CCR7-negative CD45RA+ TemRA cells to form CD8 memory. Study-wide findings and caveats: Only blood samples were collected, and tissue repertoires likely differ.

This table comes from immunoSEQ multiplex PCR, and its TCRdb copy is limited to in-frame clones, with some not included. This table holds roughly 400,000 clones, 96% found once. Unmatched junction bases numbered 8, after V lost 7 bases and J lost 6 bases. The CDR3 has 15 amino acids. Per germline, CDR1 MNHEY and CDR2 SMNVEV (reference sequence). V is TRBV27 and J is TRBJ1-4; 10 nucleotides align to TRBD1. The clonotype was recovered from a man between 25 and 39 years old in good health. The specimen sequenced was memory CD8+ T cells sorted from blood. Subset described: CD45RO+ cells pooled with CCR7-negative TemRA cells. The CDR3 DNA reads TGTGCCAGCAAAAGGAGGGGGACAGGGGATGAAAAACTGTTTTTT. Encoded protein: CASKRRGTGDEKLFF.